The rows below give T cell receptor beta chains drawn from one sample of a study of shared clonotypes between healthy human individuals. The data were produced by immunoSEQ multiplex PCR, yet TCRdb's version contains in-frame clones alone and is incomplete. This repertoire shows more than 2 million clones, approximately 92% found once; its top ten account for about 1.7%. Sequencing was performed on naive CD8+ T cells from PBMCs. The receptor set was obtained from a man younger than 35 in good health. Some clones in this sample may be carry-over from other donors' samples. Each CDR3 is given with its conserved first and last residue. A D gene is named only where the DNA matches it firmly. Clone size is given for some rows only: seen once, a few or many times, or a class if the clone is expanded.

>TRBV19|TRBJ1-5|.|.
CASSIDLYQPQHF
TGTGCCAGTAGTATAGATCTTTATCAGCCCCAGCATTTT
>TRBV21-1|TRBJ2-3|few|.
CASSKRGTRRTDTQYF
TGTGCCAGCAGCAAAAGAGGGACCCGGAGAACAGATACGCAGTATTTT
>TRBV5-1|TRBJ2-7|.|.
CASSLKDGFYEQYF
TGCGCCAGCAGCTTGAAGGACGGATTCTACGAGCAGTACTTC
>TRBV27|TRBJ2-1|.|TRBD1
CASSLDRANNEQFF
TGTGCCAGCAGTTTGGACAGGGCAAACAATGAGCAGTTCTTC
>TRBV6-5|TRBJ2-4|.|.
CASRAGRQSKNIQYF
TGTGCCAGCAGGGCAGGCAGGCAATCCAAAAACATTCAGTACTTC
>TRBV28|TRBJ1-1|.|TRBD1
CASSLTGWGPEAFF
TGTGCCAGCAGTTTGACAGGGTGGGGCCCTGAAGCTTTCTTT
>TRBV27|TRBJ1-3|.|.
CATRSQGSGNTIYF
TGTGCCACCAGAAGTCAGGGCTCTGGAAACACCATATATTTT
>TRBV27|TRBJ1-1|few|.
CASQLVDSTEAFF
TGTGCCAGCCAACTTGTGGACAGCACTGAAGCTTTCTTT
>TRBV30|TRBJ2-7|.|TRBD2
CAWSLGLVSEQYF
TGTGCCTGGAGCCTAGGACTAGTCTCCGAGCAGTACTTC
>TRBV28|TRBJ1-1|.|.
CASSRDSGTEAFF
TGTGCCAGCAGCCGGGATAGCGGCACTGAAGCTTTCTTT
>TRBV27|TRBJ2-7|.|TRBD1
CASRLNRGTLHEQYF
TGTGCCAGCAGGCTAAACAGGGGGACTCTTCACGAGCAGTACTTC
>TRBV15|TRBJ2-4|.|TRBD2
CATSKGLAGTPLAKNIQYF
TGTGCCACCAGCAAGGGACTAGCGGGAACCCCCCTGGCCAAAAACATTCAGTACTTC
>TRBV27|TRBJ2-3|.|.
CASSSPTPPWADTQYF
TGTGCCAGCAGTTCCCCGACTCCCCCCTGGGCAGATACGCAGTATTTT
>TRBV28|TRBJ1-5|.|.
CASSSGGNNQPQHF
TGTGCCAGCAGTTCTGGGGGTAACAATCAGCCCCAGCATTTT
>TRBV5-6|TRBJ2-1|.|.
CASSPSYGEQFF
TGTGCCAGCAGCCCGAGTTACGGTGAGCAGTTCTTC
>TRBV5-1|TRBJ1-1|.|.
CASSLETGLPEAFF
TGCGCCAGCAGCTTGGAAACGGGGTTGCCTGAAGCTTTCTTT
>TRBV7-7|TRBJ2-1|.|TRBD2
CASSLSGGSYNEQFF
TGTGCCAGCAGCTTATCGGGAGGCTCCTACAATGAGCAGTTCTTC
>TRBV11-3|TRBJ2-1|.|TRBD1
CASSPGTGVHNEQFF
TGTGCCAGCAGCCCCGGGACAGGGGTCCACAATGAGCAGTTCTTC
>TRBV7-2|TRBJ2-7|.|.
CASSLAEVYASYEQYF
TGTGCCAGCAGCTTAGCGGAGGTTTATGCATCCTACGAGCAGTACTTC
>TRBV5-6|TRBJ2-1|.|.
CASSAGTRGNEQFF
TGTGCCAGCAGTGCTGGGACAAGGGGCAATGAGCAGTTCTTC
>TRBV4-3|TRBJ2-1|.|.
CASSHGRANEQFF
TGCGCCAGCAGCCATGGAAGAGCTAATGAGCAGTTCTTC
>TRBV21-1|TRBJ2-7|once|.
CASSRHNQYYEQYF
TGCGCCAGCAGCCGGCACAACCAATACTACGAGCAGTACTTC
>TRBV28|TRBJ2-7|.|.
CASSFHYEQYF
TGTGCCAGCAGTTTTCACTACGAGCAGTACTTC
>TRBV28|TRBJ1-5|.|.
CASSDPNQPQHF
TGTGCCAGCAGTGACCCCAATCAGCCCCAGCATTTT
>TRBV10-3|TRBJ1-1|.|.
CAISERGATQAFF
TGTGCCATCAGTGAGCGGGGAGCCACCCAAGCTTTCTTT